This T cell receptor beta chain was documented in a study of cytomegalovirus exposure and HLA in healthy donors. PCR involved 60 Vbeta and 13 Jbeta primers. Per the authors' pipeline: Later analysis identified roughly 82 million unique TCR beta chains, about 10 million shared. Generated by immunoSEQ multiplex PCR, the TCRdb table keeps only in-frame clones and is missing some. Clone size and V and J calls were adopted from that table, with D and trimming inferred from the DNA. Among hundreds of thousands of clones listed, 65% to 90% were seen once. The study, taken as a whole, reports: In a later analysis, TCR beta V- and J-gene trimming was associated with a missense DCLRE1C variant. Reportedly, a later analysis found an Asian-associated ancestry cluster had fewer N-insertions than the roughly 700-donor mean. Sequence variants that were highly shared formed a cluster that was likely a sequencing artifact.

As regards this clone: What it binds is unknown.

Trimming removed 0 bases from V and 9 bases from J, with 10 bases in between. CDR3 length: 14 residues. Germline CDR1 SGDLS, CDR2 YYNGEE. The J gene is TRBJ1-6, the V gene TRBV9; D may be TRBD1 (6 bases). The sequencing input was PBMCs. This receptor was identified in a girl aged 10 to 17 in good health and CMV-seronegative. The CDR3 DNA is TGTGCCAGCAGCGTAGGATTAGGGGGTTCACCCCTCCACTTT. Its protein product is CASSVGLGGSPLHF.